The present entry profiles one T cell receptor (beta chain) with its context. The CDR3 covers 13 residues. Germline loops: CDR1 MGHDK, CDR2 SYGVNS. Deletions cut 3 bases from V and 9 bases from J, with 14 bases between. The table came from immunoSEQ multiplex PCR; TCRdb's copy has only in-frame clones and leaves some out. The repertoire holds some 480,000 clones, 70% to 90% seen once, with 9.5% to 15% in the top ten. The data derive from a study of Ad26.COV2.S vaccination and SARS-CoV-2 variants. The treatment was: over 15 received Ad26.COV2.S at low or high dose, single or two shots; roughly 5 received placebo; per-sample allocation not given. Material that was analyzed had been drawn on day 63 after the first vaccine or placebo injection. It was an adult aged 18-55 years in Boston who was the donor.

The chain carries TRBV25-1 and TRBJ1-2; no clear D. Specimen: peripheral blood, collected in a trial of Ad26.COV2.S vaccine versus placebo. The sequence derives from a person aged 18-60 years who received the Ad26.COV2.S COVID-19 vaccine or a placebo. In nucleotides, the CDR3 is TGTGCCAGCAGTGATGACGTCCGCTGGAGCTACACCTTC. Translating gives CASSDDVRWSYTF.